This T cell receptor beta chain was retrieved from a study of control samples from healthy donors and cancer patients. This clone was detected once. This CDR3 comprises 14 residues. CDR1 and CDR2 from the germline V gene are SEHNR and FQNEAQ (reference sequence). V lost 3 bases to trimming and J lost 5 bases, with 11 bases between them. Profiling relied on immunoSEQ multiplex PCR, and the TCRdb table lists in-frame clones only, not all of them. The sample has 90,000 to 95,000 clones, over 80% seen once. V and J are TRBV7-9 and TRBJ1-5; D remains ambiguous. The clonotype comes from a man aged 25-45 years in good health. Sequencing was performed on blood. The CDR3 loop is CASSFSPGDQPQHF. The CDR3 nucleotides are TGTGCCAGCAGCTTTAGTCCAGGAGATCAGCCCCAGCATTTT.